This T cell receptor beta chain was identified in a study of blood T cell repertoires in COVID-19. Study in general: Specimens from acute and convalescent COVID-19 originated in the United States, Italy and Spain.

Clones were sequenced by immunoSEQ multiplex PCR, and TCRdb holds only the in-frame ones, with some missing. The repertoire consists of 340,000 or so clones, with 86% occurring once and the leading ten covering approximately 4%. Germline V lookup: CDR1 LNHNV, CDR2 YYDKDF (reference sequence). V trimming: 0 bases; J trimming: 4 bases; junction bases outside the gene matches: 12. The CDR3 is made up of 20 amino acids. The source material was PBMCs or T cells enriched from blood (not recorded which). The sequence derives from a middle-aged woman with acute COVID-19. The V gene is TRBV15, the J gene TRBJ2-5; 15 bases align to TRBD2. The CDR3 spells CATSREIGPGLAGGRETQYF. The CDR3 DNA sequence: TGTGCCACCAGCAGAGAGATCGGACCGGGACTAGCGGGAGGACGAGAGACCCAGTACTTC.